The clone carrying this TCR beta chain appeared many times. The target antigen is unknown. Researchers amplified the TCR beta CDR3 regions from RNA transcripts. A first-round RT-PCR of the TCR CDR3 used the HTBI primer set. TCRdb re-derived calls from the multiplex PCR reads in MiXCR, one entry per CDR3 protein. This table holds 750,000 to 900,000 distinct CDR3 sequences, 35% to 40% found once. This CDR3 is built from 12 residues. Germline V gene lookup returns CDR1 SGDLS and CDR2 YYNGEE. Trimming shortened V by 3 bases and J by 11 bases, and 14 bases separated the two germline ends. The sample belongs to a study of T cells in Graves' hyperthyroidism and ophthalmopathy. General study results and limits: Using 13 V-J features, a model discriminated ophthalmopathy from stable hyperthyroidism.

The chain employs TRBV9 and TRBJ1-1, with D perhaps TRBD1 (6 bases). Sequencing was done on a sample of blood. The receptor's source is a man between 18 and 35 years old with Graves' hyperthyroidism. The CDR3, as DNA: TGTGCCAGCAGCGCTTTGGCAGGGGTCGCTTTCTTT. This translates into CASSALAGVAFF.